Each of the 19 T cell receptor beta chains below was sequenced from the same sample in a study of blood T cells in healthy people across ages. With a J-beta primer mix and a sample-barcoded 5' primer, a second PCR ran roughly 6 to 11 cycles. TCRdb processed the 5' RACE reads anew with MiXCR; each CDR3 protein has one entry. Here the sample spans about 1.5 million distinct CDR3 sequences, under 55% being singletons. Sequencing used blood. The receptors here all came from a woman aged 18-29 years in good health.

This chain joins TRBV5-1 and TRBJ2-1, with a possible D match to TRBD1 (6 bases). Trimming removed 1 base from V and 4 bases from J, with 18 bases in between. From germline, CDR1 is SGHRS and CDR2 YFSETQ. The CDR3 is made up of 17 amino acids. The CDR3 reads CASSLKFRTVTYNEQFF. The DNA for the CDR3 is TGCGCCAGCAGCTTGAAGTTTAGGACAGTAACGTACAATGAGCAGTTCTTC.

The chain recombines TRBV30 with TRBJ1-1, with D possibly TRBD1 on 6 matching bases. The CDR3 runs 15 residues. The germline gives CDR1 GTSNPN, CDR2 SVGIG (reference sequence). Trimming took 2 bases from V and 1 from J, leaving 14 bases between them. The CDR3 here is CAWSTGGLGNTEAFF. CDR3 in DNA: TGTGCCTGGAGTACGGGGGGGCTGGGGAACACTGAAGCTTTCTTT.

In its sample, this clonotype was seen once. An end of the junction does not agree with germline; a read error may underlie this. The chain recombines TRBV27 with TRBJ2-1; the match to TRBD2 covers 10 bases. In germline, CDR1 is MNHEY, CDR2 SMNVEV (reference sequence). The CDR3 totals 17 residues. The CDR3 nucleotides are TGTGCCAACAGTCTTATAGGGAGCGGGGGGGCCAACAATGAGCAGTTCTTC. It translates to CANSLIGSGGANNEQFF.

The V gene is TRBV29-1, the J gene TRBJ1-1, with 8 bases fitting TRBD1. CDR3 length: 13 amino acids. Trimming removed 7 bases from V and 5 bases from J; junction bases left unmatched: 9. Germline values: CDR1 SQVTM, CDR2 ANQGSEA. The CDR3 region has the DNA TGCAGCGACCGAGGACAGGGTGTGACTGAAGCTTTCTTT. This sequence encodes CSDRGQGVTEAFF. Looking up the rest from reference TRBV29-1 and TRBJ1-1 gives the full variable domain: SAVISQKPSRDICQRGTSLTIQCQVDSQVTMMFWYRQQPGQSLTLIATANQGSEATYESGFVIDKFPISRPNLTFSTLTVSNMSPEDSSIYLCSDRGQGVTEAFFGQGTRLTVV.

In its sample, this clonotype was seen a few times. The chain recombines TRBV6-5 with TRBJ2-7; D is possibly TRBD1 (6 bases). Trimming left V 0 bases short and J 0 bases short, with 15 bases between. Germline V gene sequence: CDR1 MNHEY, CDR2 SVGAGI. The CDR3 has 17 amino acids. CDR3: CASSYSHSGTPSYEQYF. The CDR3 DNA is TGTGCCAGCAGTTACTCGCATTCCGGGACACCCTCCTACGAGCAGTACTTC.

The rearrangement joins TRBV7-2 to TRBJ2-1; TRBD1 or TRBD2 may be the D gene (6 bases each). The CDR3 runs to 13 residues. The V and J ends lost 4 bases and 7 bases respectively, with 11 bases between them. Per germline, CDR1 SGHTA and CDR2 FQGNSA. Here the CDR3 reads CASSWRDTNEQFF. Written as DNA, the CDR3 is TGTGCCAGCAGCTGGAGGGACACGAATGAGCAGTTCTTC.

Comment on this clonotype: Compared with germline, one end of the junction differs, possibly owing to a read error. The chain links TRBV4-1 to TRBJ1-1; unclear D gene. The CDR3 extends over 14 amino acids. The germline V gene encodes CDR1 MGHRA and CDR2 YSYEKL. DNA of the CDR3: TGCGCCGGCAGCCAAAAAGACCTGAACACTGAAGCTTTCTTT. As protein: CAGSQKDLNTEAFF.

This clonotype showed up just a few times. The genes are TRBV7-2 and TRBJ1-6, with TRBD1 matching 9 bases. The CDR3 extends over 15 amino acids. V lost 4 bases, J lost 6 bases, and 4 bases stayed unmatched. CDR1 is SGHTA and CDR2 is FQGNSA in the germline V gene. The CDR3 nucleotides read TGTGCCAGCAGCTCCCGACAGGGGGTTAATTCACCCCTCCACTTT. Translating gives CASSSRQGVNSPLHF.

The V call is TRBV7-8, the J call TRBJ2-2; D might be TRBD2 (6 bases). The germline CDR1 and CDR2 sequences are SGHVS and FQNEAQ. The ends were cut back, 3 bases at V and 5 bases at J, with 13 bases in the middle. The CDR3 runs to 15 residues. CDR3 protein: CASSLFSGRTGELFF. In nucleotides, the CDR3 is TGTGCCAGCAGCTTGTTCTCAGGGAGGACCGGGGAGCTGTTTTTT.

The chain links TRBV29-1 to TRBJ1-2; D not resolved. Germline loops: CDR1 SQVTM, CDR2 ANQGSEA. The CDR3 spans 13 residues. With 6 bases removed from V and 7 bases from J, the gap between germline ends came to 18 bases. This CDR3 reads CSVQYPVPCGYTF. In DNA form, the CDR3 reads TGCAGCGTCCAATACCCGGTACCTTGTGGCTACACCTTC. The full variable domain, its missing parts supplied by reference TRBV29-1 and TRBJ1-2, is SAVISQKPSRDICQRGTSLTIQCQVDSQVTMMFWYRQQPGQSLTLIATANQGSEATYESGFVIDKFPISRPNLTFSTLTVSNMSPEDSSIYLCSVQYPVPCGYTFGSGTRLTVV.

As for this clonotype: Given a much more abundant clone one base away, this may be a read error. J is TRBJ1-1 and V is TRBV12-3 or TRBV12-4; 8 bases agree with TRBD1. The CDR3 loop spans 14 amino acids. The DNA for the CDR3 is TGTGCCAGCAGTCCGCGACAGGGGAACGCTGAAGCTTTCTTT. Amino acids: CASSPRQGNAEAFF.

The chain is built from TRBV20-1 and TRBJ1-2, with D perhaps TRBD1 (6 bases). Looked up from germline, CDR1 is DFQATT and CDR2 is SNEGSKA (reference sequence). This CDR3 contains 13 residues. Trimming pared 5 bases from V and 3 bases from J, leaving 13 bases between. Here the CDR3 reads CSALQGPDYGYTF. In DNA form, the CDR3 reads TGCAGTGCTCTACAGGGCCCAGACTATGGCTACACCTTC.

The V call is TRBV12-3 or TRBV12-4, the J call TRBJ1-1, with D uncertain. The CDR3 totals 13 residues. Trimming took 5 bases from V and 6 from J, leaving 13 bases between them. This chain's CDR3 is CASSVVMGSEAFF. The CDR3 DNA sequence: TGTGCCAGCAGTGTAGTAATGGGATCTGAAGCTTTCTTT.

V and J are TRBV20-1 and TRBJ1-5; 9 bases line up with TRBD1. The CDR3 has 14 amino acids. V shed 6 bases and J 9 bases; nucleotides not matched to a gene: 12. Germline values: CDR1 DFQATT, CDR2 SNEGSKA (reference sequence). DNA for the CDR3: TGCAGTGCCAAGACCGGGACAGGGTTTCCGCCCCAGCATTTT. Its translation is CSAKTGTGFPPQHF.

The V gene is TRBV12-3 or TRBV12-4, the J gene TRBJ2-7; 8 bases match TRBD2. V was clipped by 10 bases and J by 4 bases; unmatched bases: 18. The CDR3 contains 16 residues. The CDR3 bases are TGTGCCACCAGGAGGGGGAGTAGCGGGAAAAGGTACGAGCAGTACTTC. It yields the protein CATRRGSSGKRYEQYF.

This clonotype showed up many times. The chain combines TRBV5-5 with TRBJ1-5, with D possibly matching TRBD1 (5 bases). The CDR3 is 17 amino acids. Trimming pared 4 bases from V and 1 base from J, leaving 18 bases between. Germline assignment: CDR1 SGHKS and CDR2 YYEKEE (reference sequence). CDR3 residues: CASSRTTRGLSNQPQHF. The CDR3 DNA reads as TGTGCCAGCAGCCGCACGACCCGGGGCTTGAGCAATCAGCCCCAGCATTTT.

This chain connects TRBV4-1 to TRBJ1-6; maybe TRBD1 (6 bases). V gave up 2 bases and J gave up 7 bases, with 9 bases separating them. The CDR3 is 14 amino acids. Germline V gene lookup returns CDR1 MGHRA and CDR2 YSYEKL. CDR3 residues: CASSQFTGNSPLHF. The CDR3 DNA is TGCGCCAGCAGCCAATTTACAGGGAATTCACCCCTCCACTTT.

This clonotype was counted ten times or more. V gene TRBV7-2 combines with J gene TRBJ1-5; TRBD1 matches 7 bases. Germline assignment: CDR1 SGHTA and CDR2 FQGNSA. This CDR3 contains 14 residues. V lost 4 bases to trimming and J lost 7 bases; unmatched junction nucleotides: 7. The CDR3 nucleotides are TGTGCCAGCAGCTCTAGACAGGGCGGCCAGCCCCAGCATTTT. The encoded protein is CASSSRQGGQPQHF.

This chain connects TRBV14 to TRBJ2-7, with a possible D match to TRBD2 (6 bases). V dropped 4 bases and J dropped 4 bases, with 17 bases sitting between them. Germline V CDR1 and CDR2: SGHDN, FVKESK. The CDR3 length is 15 residues. DNA for the CDR3: TGTGCCAGCAGCCCCCTAGAGAAGGGGACTTACGAGCAGTACTTC. Protein product: CASSPLEKGTYEQYF.